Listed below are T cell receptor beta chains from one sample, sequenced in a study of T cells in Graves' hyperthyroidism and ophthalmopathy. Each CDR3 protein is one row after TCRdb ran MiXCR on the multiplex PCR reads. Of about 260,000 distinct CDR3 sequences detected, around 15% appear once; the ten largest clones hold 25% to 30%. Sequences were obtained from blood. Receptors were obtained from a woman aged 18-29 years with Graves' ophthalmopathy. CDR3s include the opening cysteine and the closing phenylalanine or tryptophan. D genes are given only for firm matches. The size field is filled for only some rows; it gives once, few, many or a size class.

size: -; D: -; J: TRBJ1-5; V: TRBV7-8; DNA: TGTGCCAGCAGCTTAGTCCCGCCACCGGCATGGCCCCAGCATTTT; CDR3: CASSLVPPPAWPQHF
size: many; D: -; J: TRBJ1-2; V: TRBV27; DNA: TGTGCCAGCAGTTTATCAGGCGGGCGATATGGCTACACCTTC; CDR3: CASSLSGGRYGYTF
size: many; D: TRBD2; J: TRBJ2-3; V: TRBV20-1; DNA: TGCAGTGCTAGACCTCTAGCGGGAGGGCCACATACGCAGTATTTT; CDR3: CSARPLAGGPHTQYF
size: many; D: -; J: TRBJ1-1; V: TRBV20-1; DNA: TGCAGACTCCGGCCCGGCCAGGTTAACACTGAAGCTTTCTTT; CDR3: CRLRPGQVNTEAFF
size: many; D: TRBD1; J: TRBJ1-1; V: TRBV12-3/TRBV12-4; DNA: TGTGCCAGCAGTTTTGGGACAGGGAAATGGAACACTGAAGCTTTCTTT; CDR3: CASSFGTGKWNTEAFF
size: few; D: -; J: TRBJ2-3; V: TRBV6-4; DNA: TGTGCCAGCTCAGCGAGAAGGTCAGATACGCAGTATTTT; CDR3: CASSARRSDTQYF
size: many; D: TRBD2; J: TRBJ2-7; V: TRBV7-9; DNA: TGTGCCAGCAGCTTTGGCGGGAGCTCCTACGAGCAGTACTTC; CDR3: CASSFGGSSYEQYF
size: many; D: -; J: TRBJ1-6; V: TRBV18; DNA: TGTGCCAGCTCACCACGGGGGCAAAAATCACCCCTCCACTTT; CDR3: CASSPRGQKSPLHF
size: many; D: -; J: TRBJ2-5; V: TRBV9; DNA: TGTGCCAGCAGCGTAGGGGACGGGGGAAAAAAAGAGACCCAGTACTTC; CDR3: CASSVGDGGKKETQYF
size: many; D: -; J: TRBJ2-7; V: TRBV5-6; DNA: TGTGCCAGCAGTAACGGTCTTCGGGACGGAGCCTACGAGCAGTACTTC; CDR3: CASSNGLRDGAYEQYF
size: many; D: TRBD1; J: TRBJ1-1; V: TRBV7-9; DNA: TGTGCCAGCAGCGCAAACAGGGGACCGAACACTGAAGCTTTCTTT; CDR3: CASSANRGPNTEAFF
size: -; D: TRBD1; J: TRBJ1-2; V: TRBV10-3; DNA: TGTGCCATCAGTGACTCGACAGGGAATGGCTACACCTTC; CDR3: CAISDSTGNGYTF
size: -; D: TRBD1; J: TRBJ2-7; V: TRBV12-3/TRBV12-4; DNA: TGTGCCAGCAGCCGAGGACAGGGGGACTACGAGCAGTACTTC; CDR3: CASSRGQGDYEQYF
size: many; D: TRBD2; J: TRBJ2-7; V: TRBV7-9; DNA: TGTGCCAGCAGTCCGGCGGGACTAGCGGTCTACGAGCAGTACTTC; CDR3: CASSPAGLAVYEQYF
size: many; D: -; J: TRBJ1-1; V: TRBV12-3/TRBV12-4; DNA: TGTGCCAGCAGTTTAGGCGGATCCATGAACACTGAAGCTTTCTTT; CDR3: CASSLGGSMNTEAFF
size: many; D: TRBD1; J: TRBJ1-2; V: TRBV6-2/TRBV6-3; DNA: TGTGCCAGCAGCACAGGGGGCAGATACGGCTACACCTTC; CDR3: CASSTGGRYGYTF
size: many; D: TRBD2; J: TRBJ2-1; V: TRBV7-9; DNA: TGTGCCAGCAGCTTCAAGCGGGAGGGCCCAAATGAGCAGTTCTTC; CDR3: CASSFKREGPNEQFF
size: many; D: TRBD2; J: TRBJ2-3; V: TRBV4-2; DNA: TGTGCCAGCAGCCAAGATGTGACTAGCGGGGGCACAGATACGCAGTATTTT; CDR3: CASSQDVTSGGTDTQYF
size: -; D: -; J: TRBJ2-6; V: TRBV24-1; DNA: TGTGCCACCAGTGATAACGGAGTACCTGGGGCCAACGTCCTGACTTTC; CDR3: CATSDNGVPGANVLTF
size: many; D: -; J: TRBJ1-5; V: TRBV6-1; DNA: TGTGCCAGCAGCCAGGGATTACATAGCAATCAGCCCCAGCATTTT; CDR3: CASSQGLHSNQPQHF
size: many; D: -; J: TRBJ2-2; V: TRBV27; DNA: TGTGCCAGCAGTTCTGCCCCCTTCCACGGGGAGCTGTTTTTT; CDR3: CASSSAPFHGELFF
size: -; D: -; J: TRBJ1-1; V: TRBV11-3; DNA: TGTGCCAGCAGCTTAGTTGTGGGGAACACTGAAGCTTTCTTT; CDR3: CASSLVVGNTEAFF
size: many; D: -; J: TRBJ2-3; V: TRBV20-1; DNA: TGCAGTGCTAGAGATATCAAGGACTTGGGGGACACAGATACGCAGTATTTT; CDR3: CSARDIKDLGDTDTQYF
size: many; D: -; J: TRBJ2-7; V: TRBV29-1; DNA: TGCAGCGTCGGGGGGACAGCCTCCTACGAGCAGTACTTC; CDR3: CSVGGTASYEQYF
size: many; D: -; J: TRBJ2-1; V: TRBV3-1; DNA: TGTGCCAGCAGCCAAGTTGTGGGGGCCTCATACAATGAGCAGTTCTTC; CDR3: CASSQVVGASYNEQFF
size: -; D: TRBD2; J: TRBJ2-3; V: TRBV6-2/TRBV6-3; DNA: TGTGCCAGCAGTGACTTAGCGGGGGGTTTCGATACGCAGTATTTT; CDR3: CASSDLAGGFDTQYF
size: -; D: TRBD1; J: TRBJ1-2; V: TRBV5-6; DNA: TGTGCCAGCAGCTTGGCCGGACAGGGGGCGGATGGCTACACCTTC; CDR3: CASSLAGQGADGYTF
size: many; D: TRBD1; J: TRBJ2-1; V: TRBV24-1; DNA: TGTGCCACCAGTGACCTGGGACAGGGCCTTTACAATGAGCAGTTCTTC; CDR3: CATSDLGQGLYNEQFF
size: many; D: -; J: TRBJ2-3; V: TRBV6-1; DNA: TGTGCCAGCAGTTACCCTCCCCCATCCACAGATACGCAGTATTTT; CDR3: CASSYPPPSTDTQYF
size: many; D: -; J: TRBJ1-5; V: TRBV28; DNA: TGTGCCAGCAGTCGGTCCGGTGGGGGAAGGCAGCCCCAGCATTTT; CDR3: CASSRSGGGRQPQHF
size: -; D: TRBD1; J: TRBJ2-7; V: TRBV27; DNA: TGTGCCAGCAGTTTGAAGGGGGACAGAGGTGCGCAGTACTTC; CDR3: CASSLKGDRGAQYF
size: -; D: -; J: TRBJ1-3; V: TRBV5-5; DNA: TGTGCCAGCAGTCCTTTCAAGAGGGTTTCCTCGGGGGCTGGAAACACCATATATTTT; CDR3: CASSPFKRVSSGAGNTIYF
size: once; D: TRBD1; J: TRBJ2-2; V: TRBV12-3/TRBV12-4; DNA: TGTGCCAGCAGCCCTCGACAGGGGGCGCGGGCCGGGGAGCTGTTTTTT; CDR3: CASSPRQGARAGELFF
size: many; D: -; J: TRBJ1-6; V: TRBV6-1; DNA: TGTGCCAGCGGGACAATCAGTTCACCCCTCCACTTT; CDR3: CASGTISSPLHF
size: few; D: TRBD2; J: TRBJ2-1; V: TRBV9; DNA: TGTGCCAGCAGCCCTCGACCGGGGGGGCAGTTCTTC; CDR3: CASSPRPGGQFF
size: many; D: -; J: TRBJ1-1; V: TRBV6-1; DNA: TGTGCCAGCAGTCGCCAAACTGCAGGCACTGAAGCTTTCTTT; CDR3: CASSRQTAGTEAFF
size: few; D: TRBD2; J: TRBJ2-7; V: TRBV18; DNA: TGTGCCAGCTCACCACCCGCTAGCGGGAGTTCCGGGAATGAGCAGTACTTC; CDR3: CASSPPASGSSGNEQYF
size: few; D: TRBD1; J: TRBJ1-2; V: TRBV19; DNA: TGTGCCAGTAGTATCGCCCCACAGGACAGGGCAGCTAACTATGGCTACACCTTC; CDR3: CASSIAPQDRAANYGYTF
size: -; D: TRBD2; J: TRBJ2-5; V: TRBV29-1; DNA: TGCAGCGTTGGGCGGAGCGGGAGTGACGAGACCCAGTACTTC; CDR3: CSVGRSGSDETQYF
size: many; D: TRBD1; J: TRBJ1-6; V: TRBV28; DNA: TGTGCCAGCAGTTCTACTTCGACAGGGAACAATTCACCCCTCCACTTT; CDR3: CASSSTSTGNNSPLHF
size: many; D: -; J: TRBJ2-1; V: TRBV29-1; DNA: TGCAGGGCTGTGGGGGCCCACAATGAGCAGTTCTTC; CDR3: CRAVGAHNEQFF
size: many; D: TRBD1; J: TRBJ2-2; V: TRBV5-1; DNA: TGCGCCAGCAGCGCTCAGGGGGCCGGGGAGCTGTTTTTT; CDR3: CASSAQGAGELFF
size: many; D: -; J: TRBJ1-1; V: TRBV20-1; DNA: TGCAGTGCTAGAGACGGACGGGCTTCTGAAGCTTTCTTT; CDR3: CSARDGRASEAFF
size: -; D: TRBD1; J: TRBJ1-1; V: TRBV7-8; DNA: TGTGCCAGCAGCCCGGGGACAGGGGGCGCGCACACTGAAGCTTTCTTT; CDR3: CASSPGTGGAHTEAFF
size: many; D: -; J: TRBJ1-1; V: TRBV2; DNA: TGTGCCAGCAGTGAAGCGCGTCGCCCGCGGGGGAACACTGAAGCTTTCTTT; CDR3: CASSEARRPRGNTEAFF
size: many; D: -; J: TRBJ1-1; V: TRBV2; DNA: TGTGCCAGCAGTGAAGTGGGGACGCCCCAGGGCACTGAAGCTTTCTTT; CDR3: CASSEVGTPQGTEAFF
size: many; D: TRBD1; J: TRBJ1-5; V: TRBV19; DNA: TGTGCCAGTGGACAGGTAGTCGGCAATCAGCCCCAGCATTTT; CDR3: CASGQVVGNQPQHF
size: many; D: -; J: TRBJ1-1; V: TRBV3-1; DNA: TGTGCCAGCAGCATGTTAGACTCGGGGGGGACTGAAGCTTTCTTT; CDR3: CASSMLDSGGTEAFF
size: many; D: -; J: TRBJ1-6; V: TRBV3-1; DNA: TGTGCCAGCAGCCAGATGGACAGCTCCTATAATTCACCCCTCCACTTT; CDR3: CASSQMDSSYNSPLHF
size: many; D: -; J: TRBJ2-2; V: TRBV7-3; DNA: TGTGCCAGCAGCTCCACTCGTGAGACCGGGGAGCTGTTTTTT; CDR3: CASSSTRETGELFF
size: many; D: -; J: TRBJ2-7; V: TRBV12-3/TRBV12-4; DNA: TGTGCCAGCAGTTTAGGAGGGAGTCCCGGCTACGAGCAGTACTTC; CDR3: CASSLGGSPGYEQYF
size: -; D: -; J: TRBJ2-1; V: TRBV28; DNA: TGTGCCAGCAGAACAAGCGGGTCTTACTACAATGAGCAGTTCTTC; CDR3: CASRTSGSYYNEQFF
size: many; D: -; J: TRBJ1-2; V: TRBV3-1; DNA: TGTGCCAGCAGCCTCGACGGGCTCACGGGCTATGGCTACACCTTC; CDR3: CASSLDGLTGYGYTF
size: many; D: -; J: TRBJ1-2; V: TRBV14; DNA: TGTGCCAGCAGCCAACTTGGCACAGGTAGAGCTGGCTACACCTTC; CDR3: CASSQLGTGRAGYTF
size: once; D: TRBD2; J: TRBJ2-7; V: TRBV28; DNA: TGTGCCAGCAACCCAACGGTGAGGACTAGCGGGAGTTGGTACGAGCAGTACTTC; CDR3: CASNPTVRTSGSWYEQYF